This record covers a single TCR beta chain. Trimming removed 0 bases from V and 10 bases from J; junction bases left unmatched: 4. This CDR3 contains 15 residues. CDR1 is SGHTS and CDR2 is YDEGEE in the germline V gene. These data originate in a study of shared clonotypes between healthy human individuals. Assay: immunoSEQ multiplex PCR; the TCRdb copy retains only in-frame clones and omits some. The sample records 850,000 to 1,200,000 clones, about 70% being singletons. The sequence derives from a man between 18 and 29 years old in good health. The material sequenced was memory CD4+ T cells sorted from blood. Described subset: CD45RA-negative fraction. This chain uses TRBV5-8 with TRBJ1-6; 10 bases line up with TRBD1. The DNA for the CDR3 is TGTGCCAGCAGCTTGGGGGGGACAGGGGTCTCACCCCTCCACTTT. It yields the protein CASSLGGTGVSPLHF.